This TCR beta chain appears in the sequencing data of a study of early T cells in non-severe SARS-CoV-2 infection (dated by TCRdb to the early 2020s). In the study overall: Bulk RNA from unsorted whole blood was used for TCR sequencing, so alpha and beta chains could not be paired. The investigation overall reported the following: VDJdb matching was skewed toward anti-spike CD8 responses and likely underestimated virus-specific expansions, missing private and CD4 specificities.

The study was a case-control design nested within a healthcare worker cohort in London, UK, with weekly nasopharyngeal swab PCR tests and blood sampling. Between 23 and 31 March 2020, the week of the UK lockdown, healthcare workers were enrolled and then followed up weekly for as long as 16 weeks. At least ten counts were recorded for this clonotype. The target of this receptor is not known. Base qualities are not recorded, but no much larger clone differs from it by a single base. The germline V gene provides CDR1 SGHDN and CDR2 FVKESK. The CDR3 covers 14 residues, taking in both the cysteine and the phenylalanine. Only the CDR3 part of the read is kept: 42 bases, read in frame from the first base. Trimming removed 5 bases from V and 0 bases from J, leaving 9 bases between the germline ends. The receptor library was made with 5' RACE. This sample was sequenced with a NextSeq 500. Unique molecular identifiers were attached to individual cDNA molecules in the TCR library protocol so that sequencing error and PCR bias could be corrected. Both TCR alpha and beta chains were sequenced, and tight co-correlation was observed between alpha and beta sequence abundances in each sample. On the authors' methods: V gene, J gene and CDR3 annotation of TCR sequences was performed with Decombinator V4. TCRs were defined as expanded if a significant change between any two time points was detected under a Poisson model with p below 0.0001. TCR abundances were normalised to the total number of TCRs sequenced per sample and expressed as counts per million. MAIT TCRs were defined by TRAV1-2 paired with TRAJ12, TRAJ20 or TRAJ33, and iNKT TCRs by TRAV10 paired with TRAJ18. VDJdb, accessed on 1 November 2021, was searched for TCRs annotated for CMV, EBV and SARS-CoV-2, and TCRs annotated for more than one antigen were excluded. The public reads were reprocessed in TCRdb via fastp at Q25 and MiXCR, keeping in-frame beta chains. Identical CDR3 protein sequences are pooled into one entry, listed with their most common genes and DNA. What appears here as the V and J calls and clone size reflects TCRdb's work, not the paper's. The sample yields 30,000 to 40,000 distinct CDR3 sequences; about 5.7% were counted once. 5% to 5.5% of the sample lies in the top ten.

The sequence derives from an adult who was a healthcare worker with PCR-confirmed SARS-CoV-2 infection or an uninfected control (not recorded which). Sequencing was performed on whole blood. The chain uses TRBV14 and TRBJ2-3, with the D gene too uncertain to name. The nucleotide sequence is given as TGTGCCAGCAGCTGGACGTCTAGCACAGATACGCAGTATTTT. This sequence encodes CASSWTSSTDTQYF. Supplemented by the reference TRBV14 and TRBJ2-3 proteins around the CDR3, the complete variable domain is EAGVTQFPSHSVIEKGQTVTLRCDPISGHDNLYWYRRVMGKEIKFLLHFVKESKQDESGMPNNRFLAERTGGTYSTLKVQPAELEDSGVYFCASSWTSSTDTQYFGPGTRLTVL.